A selection of T cell receptor beta chains follows, all from one sample in a study of T cell changes during pregnancy in multiple sclerosis. Clones were read by immunoSEQ multiplex PCR, and TCRdb kept only the in-frame ones, dropping some. Here the sample spans 60,000 or so clones, 91% being singletons. Specimen: peripheral blood, collected before pregnancy. All receptors come from a female donor with multiple sclerosis, enrolled in a pregnancy study. CDR3s include the opening cysteine and the closing phenylalanine or tryptophan. Each record gives: clone size, D gene, J gene, V gene, CDR3 DNA, CDR3 protein. A D gene is named only where the DNA matches it firmly. Expanded clones are given a class, and other clones once, few, many or no size at all.

size: once
D: TRBD1
J: TRBJ2-5
V: TRBV9
DNA: TGTGCCAGCAGCCCAAGGGGGACAGCCATCGGAGAGACCCAGTACTTC
CDR3: CASSPRGTAIGETQYF

size: NA
D: NA
J: TRBJ2-7
V: TRBV25-1
DNA: TGTGCCAGCAGTGATACGGTCCCAGGGGCGCGGGAGCAGTACTTC
CDR3: CASSDTVPGAREQYF

size: NA
D: NA
J: TRBJ1-5
V: TRBV5-8
DNA: TGTGCCAGCAGCCAGGAGGTAGATCAGCCCCAGCATTTT
CDR3: CASSQEVDQPQHF

size: NA
D: NA
J: TRBJ1-4
V: TRBV19
DNA: TGTGCCAGTAGTATTGGTCCGAGTTTAAATGAAAAACTGTTTTTT
CDR3: CASSIGPSLNEKLFF

size: NA
D: NA
J: TRBJ1-3
V: TRBV10-3
DNA: TGTGCCATCAGTGGAGGGACTTTCTCTGGAAACACCATATATTTT
CDR3: CAISGGTFSGNTIYF

size: NA
D: NA
J: TRBJ1-1
V: TRBV19
DNA: TGTGCCAGTGGATACGACAGCCACACTGAAGCTTTCTTT
CDR3: CASGYDSHTEAFF

size: once
D: NA
J: TRBJ2-2
V: TRBV19
DNA: TGTGCCAGTAGACCCCCGGCGGGAAGAGGGACCGGGGAGCTGTTTTTT
CDR3: CASRPPAGRGTGELFF

size: NA
D: TRBD2
J: TRBJ2-5
V: TRBV7-6
DNA: TGTGCCAGCAGCTTAGGAGCGGGGGGTGAGACCCAGTACTTC
CDR3: CASSLGAGGETQYF

size: once
D: TRBD1
J: TRBJ1-1
V: TRBV7-2
DNA: TGTGCCAGCACCCAGACAGGGGCGAACACTGAAGCTTTCTTT
CDR3: CASTQTGANTEAFF

size: NA
D: TRBD2
J: TRBJ2-1
V: TRBV7-2
DNA: TGTGCCAGCAGCCTCACCGGGACTAGCTCTTTCTCCTACAATGAGCAGTTCTTC
CDR3: CASSLTGTSSFSYNEQFF

size: NA
D: TRBD2
J: TRBJ2-3
V: TRBV9
DNA: TGTGCCAGCAGCATCCCTAGCGGGGGGGCGGGAGATACGCAGTATTTT
CDR3: CASSIPSGGAGDTQYF

size: few
D: TRBD1
J: TRBJ1-2
V: TRBV15
DNA: TGTGCCACCAGCAGGAGTGGGACAGGGAGAGGGGATGGCTACACCTTC
CDR3: CATSRSGTGRGDGYTF

size: NA
D: NA
J: TRBJ1-1
V: TRBV29-1
DNA: TGCAGCTCCCCGGGGGGCTCTGGTGAAGCTTTCTTT
CDR3: CSSPGGSGEAFF

size: NA
D: TRBD1
J: TRBJ1-2
V: TRBV4-1
DNA: TGCGCCAGCAGCCAAGAAGGCCAGGGGGTTTATGGCTACACCTTC
CDR3: CASSQEGQGVYGYTF

size: NA
D: TRBD1
J: TRBJ2-7
V: TRBV2
DNA: TGTGCCAGCAGCGGACAGGGTCCCGGCGAGCAGTACTTC
CDR3: CASSGQGPGEQYF

size: NA
D: NA
J: TRBJ2-2
V: TRBV5-1
DNA: TGCGCCAGCACCACCACTGGGGCCGGCACCGGGGAGCTGTTTTTT
CDR3: CASTTTGAGTGELFF

size: once
D: TRBD1
J: TRBJ1-2
V: TRBV5-4
DNA: TGTGCCAGCAGCCGGGGACAGAGACGTTCCTATGGTGGCTACACCTTC
CDR3: CASSRGQRRSYGGYTF

size: NA
D: NA
J: TRBJ1-1
V: TRBV5-4
DNA: TGTGCCATCCTCCCCACAGGGATGAACACTGAAGCTTTCTTT
CDR3: CAILPTGMNTEAFF

size: NA
D: TRBD2
J: TRBJ2-1
V: TRBV7-2
DNA: TGTGCCAGCAGCATCGGACTAGGCGAGCAGTTCTTC
CDR3: CASSIGLGEQFF

size: NA
D: NA
J: TRBJ1-5
V: TRBV7-2
DNA: TGTGCCAGCAGCTTATGGGGAGGCAATCAGCCCCAGCATTTT
CDR3: CASSLWGGNQPQHF

size: NA
D: NA
J: TRBJ1-1
V: TRBV7-3
DNA: TGTGCCAGCAGCTTAATTAGGAACACTGAAGCTTTCTTT
CDR3: CASSLIRNTEAFF

size: NA
D: TRBD1
J: TRBJ1-4
V: TRBV7-2
DNA: TGTGCCAGCAGCGAGGGGGCTGAAAAACTGTTTTTT
CDR3: CASSEGAEKLFF

size: NA
D: TRBD1
J: TRBJ1-6
V: TRBV9
DNA: TGTGCCAGCAGCCCTGGACAGGGGGATTCACCCCTCCACTTT
CDR3: CASSPGQGDSPLHF

size: NA
D: NA
J: TRBJ2-7
V: TRBV9
DNA: TGTGCCAGCAGCGTAGAGGGGCGGGGCCAAGACGAGCAGTACTTC
CDR3: CASSVEGRGQDEQYF

size: few
D: NA
J: TRBJ1-5
V: TRBV5-6
DNA: TGTGCCAGCAGCCCGGCGGGAAGAGGGGTTAGCAATCAGCCCCAGCATTTT
CDR3: CASSPAGRGVSNQPQHF

size: NA
D: TRBD1
J: TRBJ1-2
V: TRBV10-3
DNA: TGTGCCATCACCACAGGGGGCGAGATGAGTGGCTACACCTTC
CDR3: CAITTGGEMSGYTF

size: NA
D: NA
J: TRBJ2-7
V: TRBV19
DNA: TGTGCCAGTAGATTAACGACTTTCAGCTCCTACGAGCAGTACTTC
CDR3: CASRLTTFSSYEQYF